The 28 T cell receptor beta chains reported below all come from one sample, sequenced in a study of blood T cell repertoires in COVID-19. The data were produced by immunoSEQ multiplex PCR, yet TCRdb's version contains in-frame clones alone and is incomplete. This sample has 240,000 or so clones, with around nine tenths found just once. What was sequenced was peripheral blood. These TCRs come from a woman in her 70s with active or convalescent COVID-19.

V and J are TRBV29-1 and TRBJ1-1; 7 bases fit TRBD1. After removal of 6 bases from V and 1 base from J, the junction contained 5 bases not matched to a gene. This CDR3 contains 13 residues. Germline CDR1 SQVTM, CDR2 ANQGSEA. The CDR3 nucleotides read TGCAGCGTCAAGCGACAGGGGAACACTGAAGCTTTCTTT. Protein: CSVKRQGNTEAFF. Filled out from reference TRBV29-1 and TRBJ1-1, the complete variable domain reads SAVISQKPSRDICQRGTSLTIQCQVDSQVTMMFWYRQQPGQSLTLIATANQGSEATYESGFVIDKFPISRPNLTFSTLTVSNMSPEDSSIYLCSVKRQGNTEAFFGQGTRLTVV.

The V gene is TRBV19, the J gene TRBJ2-6, with a weak D call TRBD2 (6 bases). Germline V CDR1 and CDR2: LNHDA, SQIVND (reference sequence). V lost 4 bases to trimming and J lost 0 bases, with 16 bases between them. CDR3 length: 18 amino acids. For the CDR3, the DNA is TGTGCCAGTAGTAGGAAAAGGGACTCTCTCTCTGGGGCCAACGTCCTGACTTTC. Translating gives CASSRKRDSLSGANVLTF.

The V and J genes are TRBV28 and TRBJ1-2; tentatively, D is TRBD1 (5 bases). V shed 4 bases and J shed 7 bases, with 16 bases lying between them. This CDR3 spans 14 amino acids. Germline CDR1 and CDR2: MDHEN and SYDVKM. CDR3 coding DNA: TGTGCCAGCAGTTCCCTACCGACAGATCCTGGCTACACCTTC. Translation gives CASSSLPTDPGYTF.

With respect to this clone: The same CDR3 also results from other DNA sequences found in this sample. The chain carries TRBV7-2 and TRBJ1-5; D perhaps matches TRBD1 (5 bases). Germline CDR1 reads SGHTA; CDR2 reads FQGNSA. The CDR3 extends over 15 amino acids. Trimming removed 1 base from V and 1 base from J, with 8 bases in between. The CDR3 nucleotides are TGTGCCAGCAGCTTAGGTGCAGGGAGCAATCAGCCCCAGCATTTT. Translating gives CASSLGAGSNQPQHF.

V and J are TRBV7-2 and TRBJ1-2, with D perhaps TRBD1 (6 bases). From germline, CDR1 is SGHTA and CDR2 FQGNSA. The V end lost 6 bases, the J end lost 5 bases, and 22 bases lay between the germline ends. The CDR3 has 16 residues. CDR3 amino acids: CASRKNSPDRRYGYTF. DNA of the CDR3: TGTGCCAGCAGAAAAAATTCACCCGACAGGAGGTATGGCTACACCTTC.

The chain links TRBV5-3 to TRBJ1-1, with 7 bases fitting TRBD1. TRBV5-3 falls under the ORF class, with uncertain function. The CDR3 has 11 amino acids. After removal of 3 bases from V and 11 bases from J, the junction contained 4 bases not matched to a gene. The CDR3 here is CARSSKTGAFF. The CDR3, as DNA: TGTGCCAGAAGCTCCAAGACAGGGGCTTTCTTT.

The J gene is TRBJ1-5, the V gene TRBV2, with a weak D call TRBD1 (5 bases). Trimming took off 3 bases at V and 3 bases at J, with 6 bases between the two ends. The CDR3 loop spans 13 amino acids. CDR1 and CDR2 (germline): SNHLY, FYNNEI. The CDR3 sequence: CASSETVNQPQHF. CDR3 sequence (DNA): TGTGCCAGCAGTGAGACAGTCAATCAGCCCCAGCATTTT.

Concerning this clone itself: This specimen includes other DNA sequences encoding the same CDR3. V and J are TRBV18 and TRBJ2-7, with TRBD1 matching 9 bases. Trimming took 0 bases from V and 1 from J; bases not matched to a gene: 1. The CDR3 consists of 15 residues. From germline, CDR1 is KGHSH and CDR2 LQKENI. CDR3 DNA: TGTGCCAGCTCACCACCGACAGGGGGTTCCTACGAGCAGTACTTC. Amino acids: CASSPPTGGSYEQYF.

The chain carries TRBV19 and TRBJ1-5; a possible D gene is TRBD1 (6 bases). Germline loops: CDR1 LNHDA, CDR2 SQIVND (reference sequence). V dropped 4 bases and J dropped 3 bases, with 16 bases sitting between them. CDR3 size: 16 residues. CDR3 residues: CASSTLSQGVNQPQHF. The CDR3 nucleotides are TGTGCCAGTAGTACACTCTCACAGGGTGTCAATCAGCCCCAGCATTTT.

This rearrangement joins TRBV5-8 to TRBJ1-4; 7 nucleotides agree with TRBD1. The CDR3 sequence is 14 residues long. After removal of 2 bases from V and 7 bases from J, the junction contained 5 bases not matched to a gene. Looked up from germline, CDR1 is SGHTS and CDR2 is YDEGEE. Here the CDR3 reads CASSLKDRAEKLFF. The CDR3 region has the DNA TGTGCCAGCAGCTTAAAAGACAGGGCTGAAAAACTGTTTTTT. Together with reference TRBV5-8 and TRBJ1-4, the CDR3 gives the full variable domain: EAGVTQSPTHLIKTRGQQATLRCSPISGHTSVYWYQQALGLGLQFLLWYDEGEERNRGNFPPRFSGRQFPNYSSELNVNALELEDSALYLCASSLKDRAEKLFFGSGTQLSVL.

The rearrangement uses TRBV2 and TRBJ1-1; D remains unclear. This CDR3 comprises 15 residues. Germline lookup yields CDR1 SNHLY and CDR2 FYNNEI. V dropped 4 bases and J dropped 0 bases, with 12 bases sitting between them. The CDR3 is CASSGYGNLNTEAFF. The CDR3 bases are TGTGCCAGCAGTGGGTACGGGAACTTGAACACTGAAGCTTTCTTT.

The V and J genes are TRBV7-2 and TRBJ1-2; 9 bases line up with TRBD1. The V and J ends lost 4 bases and 7 bases, in that order; junction bases with no gene match: 7. The CDR3 sequence is 14 residues long. The germline CDR1 and CDR2 sequences are SGHTA and FQGNSA. CDR3 in amino acids: CASSSQGARVGYTF. The CDR3 region has the DNA TGTGCCAGCAGCTCACAGGGGGCGCGGGTTGGCTACACCTTC.

This clone came up a few times. This sequence joins TRBV7-9 and TRBJ2-7, with D possibly being TRBD1 (5 bases). Germline V gene sequence: CDR1 SEHNR, CDR2 FQNEAQ (reference sequence). Trimming removed 5 bases from V and 0 bases from J, with 11 bases in between. CDR3 length: 14 amino acids. As DNA, the CDR3 is TGTGCCAGCAGCCCACAGGCCAGCTCCTACGAGCAGTACTTC. Protein: CASSPQASSYEQYF.

The count of this clone is one. The chain links TRBV5-1 to TRBJ2-3, with D possibly TRBD2 on 6 matching bases. The CDR3 runs to 14 residues. V was pared by 4 bases and J by 6 bases, with 15 bases between. Per the germline V gene, CDR1 is SGHRS and CDR2 is YFSETQ. This chain's CDR3 is CASSPGGLGDTQYF. CDR3 DNA: TGCGCCAGCAGCCCTGGGGGACTTGGGGATACGCAGTATTTT.

The gene calls are TRBV4-1 and TRBJ2-7; D may be TRBD2 (5 bases). Trimming took off 0 bases at V and 7 bases at J, with 13 bases between the two ends. CDR3 length: 14 residues. Germline V gene sequence: CDR1 MGHRA, CDR2 YSYEKL. The CDR3 is CASSQEGIAREQYF. DNA of the CDR3: TGCGCCAGCAGCCAAGAAGGGATAGCGCGGGAGCAGTACTTC.

The V call is TRBV19, the J call TRBJ2-4; 7 bases are shared with TRBD2. The V gene's germline CDR1 is LNHDA and CDR2 SQIVND (reference sequence). The CDR3 is 18 amino acids. Trimming at V came to 3 bases and at J to 8 bases, leaving 19 bases not matched to a gene. For the CDR3, the DNA is TGTGCCAGTAGTATTGAGGCGGCTAGCGGTATCCAAACGGACATTCAGTACTTC. As protein: CASSIEAASGIQTDIQYF.

CDR3 DNA sequence: TGTGCCAGCAGTGATTATCTCGGCAATGAGCAGTTCTTC. This codes for CASSDYLGNEQFF. The rearrangement joins TRBV2 to TRBJ2-1; D gene uncertain. The V end lost 3 bases, the J end lost 6 bases, and 9 bases lay between the germline ends. Germline-derived CDR1 and CDR2 are SNHLY and FYNNEI. CDR3 length: 13 amino acids. Based on the CDR3 plus reference TRBV2 and TRBJ2-1, the full variable domain is EPEVTQTPSHQVTQMGQEVILRCVPISNHLYFYWYRQILGQKVEFLVSFYNNEISEKSEIFDDQFSVERPDGSNFTLKIRSTKLEDSAMYFCASSDYLGNEQFFGPGTRLTVL.

This clone was seen a few times. CDR3 region: CASSLEPGNSYEQYF. As DNA, the CDR3 is TGTGCCAGCAGCTTGGAACCAGGGAACTCCTACGAGCAGTACTTC. This rearrangement joins TRBV5-4 to TRBJ2-7; tentative D call: TRBD1 (5 bases). CDR3 length equals 15 residues. Germline V gene data show CDR1 as SGHNT and CDR2 as YYREEE (reference sequence). V was cut by 0 bases and J by 0 bases, with 10 bases left in between.

This clone was observed a single time. The chain combines TRBV7-6 with TRBJ1-6; D gene uncertain. The CDR3 consists of 14 residues. Germline loops: CDR1 SGHVS, CDR2 FNYEAQ. V was cut by 5 bases and J by 7 bases, with 12 bases left in between. CDR3 DNA: TGTGCCAGCAGCCTATGGACGGGGAATTCACCCCTCCACTTT. It is translated as CASSLWTGNSPLHF.

The rearrangement links TRBV10-1 to TRBJ1-2, with D hard to call. This CDR3 contains 14 residues. Per the germline V gene, CDR1 is WNHNN and CDR2 is SYGVQD (reference sequence). Trimming removed 2 bases from V and 6 bases from J, with 13 bases in between. In nucleotides, the CDR3 is TGCGCCAGCAGTGAGGCGAGGAGTGGCGATGGCTACACCTTC. This codes for CASSEARSGDGYTF.

This clone was seen just once. The rearrangement uses TRBV19 and TRBJ1-6; D is unresolved. CDR1 is LNHDA, CDR2 SQIVND, per germline (reference sequence). The germline V and J ends were trimmed by 3 bases and 8 bases, with 14 bases remaining between them. This CDR3 spans 15 amino acids. The CDR3: CASSMLGPQDSPLHF. The CDR3 nucleotides read TGTGCCAGTAGTATGTTGGGCCCTCAGGATTCACCCCTCCACTTT. The variable domain in full, completed from reference TRBV19 and TRBJ1-6, reads DGGITQSPKYLFRKEGQNVTLSCEQNLNHDAMYWYRQDPGQGLRLIYYSQIVNDFQKGDIAEGYSVSREKKESFPLTVTSAQKNPTAFYLCASSMLGPQDSPLHFGNGTRLTVT.

The chain links TRBV5-8 to TRBJ1-2; no clear D gene. Trimming took 7 bases from V and 6 from J, leaving 16 bases between them. Germline-derived CDR1 and CDR2 are SGHTS and YDEGEE. The CDR3 length is 13 residues. In nucleotides, the CDR3 is TGTGCCAGCTTTGGACGGCTCGGGGATGGCTACACCTTC. It specifies CASFGRLGDGYTF.

The chain carries TRBV3-1 (or the pseudogene TRBV3-2) and TRBJ2-6; 10 bases fit TRBD1. This CDR3 comprises 23 residues. Germline trimming cut 0 bases from V and 0 bases from J; bases unmatched to any gene: 17. Germline CDR1 is LGHDT and CDR2 is YNNKEL (reference sequence). CDR3 coding DNA: TGTGCCAGCAGCCAAGAGCCCTATGACAGGGGGCGGCATTTGAGCTCTGGGGCCAACGTCCTGACTTTC. Its translation: CASSQEPYDRGRHLSSGANVLTF.

The genes are TRBV15 and TRBJ2-2; TRBD1 matches at 8 bases. This CDR3 spans 15 amino acids. Losses at the gene ends were 5 bases for V and 4 bases for J; bases not matched to a gene: 6. Germline V gives CDR1 LNHNV, CDR2 YYDKDF (reference sequence). CDR3 sequence reads: CATSPTGVGTGELFF. CDR3 coding DNA: TGTGCCACCAGCCCGACAGGGGTGGGCACCGGGGAGCTGTTTTTT.

This chain links TRBV6-5 with TRBJ1-2; D is unresolved. The V gene lost 6 bases and the J gene lost 4 bases, with 12 bases spanning the gap. Germline loops: CDR1 MNHEY, CDR2 SVGAGI. This CDR3 region has 13 residues. The DNA of the CDR3 is TGTGCCAGCAGCCAAACGGGTACCTATGGCTACACCTTC. Translation gives CASSQTGTYGYTF.

This chain connects TRBV20-1 to TRBJ1-5; D is unresolved. Germline CDR1 is DFQATT and CDR2 is SNEGSKA (reference sequence). Trimming took off 3 bases at V and 0 bases at J, with 9 bases between the two ends. The CDR3 loop spans 14 amino acids. Here the CDR3 reads CSASPGLSNQPQHF. CDR3 coding DNA: TGCAGTGCTAGTCCTGGACTTAGCAATCAGCCCCAGCATTTT.

V usage is TRBV2 and J usage is TRBJ2-3, with 10 bases matching TRBD2. Germline trimming cut 4 bases from V and 0 bases from J; bases unmatched to any gene: 13. The germline V gene encodes CDR1 SNHLY and CDR2 FYNNEI. The CDR3 is 19 residues long. In DNA, the CDR3 is TGTGCCAGCAGTGGGACCCCACCTAGCGGGGGAGCTAGCACAGATACGCAGTATTTT. Amino acids: CASSGTPPSGGASTDTQYF.

A few counts support this clone. The chain is built from TRBV9 and TRBJ2-2; D gene ambiguous. The V gene's germline CDR1 is SGDLS and CDR2 YYNGEE. The V gene lost 2 bases and the J gene lost 8 bases, with 10 bases spanning the gap. The CDR3 is 13 residues long. The CDR3 loop is CASSVTPEGELFF. The CDR3 bases are TGTGCCAGCAGCGTTACTCCGGAGGGGGAGCTGTTTTTT. The full variable domain, with the rest looked up from reference TRBV9 and TRBJ2-2, is DSGVTQTPKHLITATGQRVTLRCSPRSGDLSVYWYQQSLDQGLQFLIQYYNGEERAKGNILERFSAQQFPDLHSELNLSSLELGDSALYFCASSVTPEGELFFGEGSRLTVL.